This is a list of T cell receptor beta chains from one sample in a study of blood T cell repertoires in COVID-19. Here immunoSEQ multiplex PCR was the method, and the copy in TCRdb shows in-frame clones only, minus some. The sample gives more than 150,000 clones, around four fifths of which show up once; approximately 12% is in the top ten. The sample taken for sequencing was peripheral blood. Every receptor here comes from a man between 70 and 80 years old who had recovered from COVID-19. Each CDR3 is given without its conserved first and last residue. D genes are given only for firm matches.

CDR3aa: AWTDRGWTEAF
d_gene: TRBD1
v_gene: TRBV30

CDR3aa: ASSLERDSYNEQF
d_gene: TRBD2
v_gene: TRBV7-2

CDR3aa: ASRGTSGIRTTGELF
d_gene: TRBD2
v_gene: TRBV7-9

CDR3aa: ASGRDSLTQPQH
d_gene: .
v_gene: TRBV6-5

CDR3aa: ASRIGTWTEAF
d_gene: .
v_gene: TRBV19

CDR3aa: ASSPGLAGGSYNEQF
d_gene: TRBD2
v_gene: TRBV4-1

CDR3aa: ASSYSTGGTEAF
d_gene: TRBD1
v_gene: TRBV27

CDR3aa: AWSQTGSNQPQH
d_gene: .
v_gene: TRBV30

CDR3aa: ASSRSGTGEKLF
d_gene: TRBD1
v_gene: TRBV3-1/TRBV3-2

CDR3aa: ASSYSGQGGYGYT
d_gene: TRBD1
v_gene: TRBV6-5